This T cell receptor beta chain was sequenced in a study of blood T cell repertoires in COVID-19. Study-level information: Samples came from the United States, Italy and Spain, spanning acute and convalescent COVID-19. From T cells, B-cell-depleted T cells, or PBMCs came the material, which was cDNA or gDNA.

The CDR3 extends over 15 amino acids. CDR1 SGHRS and CDR2 YFSETQ come from the germline V gene. Trimming stripped 1 base from V and 1 base from J, with 11 bases between. Original processing notes: Amplification from reference gene primers served as the basis for estimated nucleated cell counts. Clones were read by immunoSEQ multiplex PCR, and TCRdb kept only the in-frame ones, dropping some. Clonal size and the V and J genes are those of that table, whereas D and trimming came from the DNA. The table records some 48,000 clones, 65% to 90% of them present only once. The sequence was collected from a woman of 80 years or more with acute or convalescent COVID-19. Input material: peripheral blood. The chain employs TRBV5-1 and TRBJ1-1; D gene uncertain. CDR3 sequence: CASSLLYSQNTEAFF. The CDR3 DNA follows: TGCGCCAGCAGCTTGTTGTACAGCCAGAACACTGAAGCTTTCTTT.